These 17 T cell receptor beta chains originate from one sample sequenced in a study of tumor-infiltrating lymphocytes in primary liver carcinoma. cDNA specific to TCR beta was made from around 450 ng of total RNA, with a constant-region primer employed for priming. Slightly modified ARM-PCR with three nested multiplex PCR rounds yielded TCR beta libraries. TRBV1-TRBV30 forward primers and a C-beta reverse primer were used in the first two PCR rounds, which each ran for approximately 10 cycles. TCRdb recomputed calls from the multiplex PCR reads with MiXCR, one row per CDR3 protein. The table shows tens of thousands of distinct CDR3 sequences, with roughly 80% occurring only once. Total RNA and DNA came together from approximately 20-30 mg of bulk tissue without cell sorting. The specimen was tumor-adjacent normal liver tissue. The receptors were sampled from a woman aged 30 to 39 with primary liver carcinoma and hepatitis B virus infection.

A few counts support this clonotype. For the CDR3, the DNA is TGCAGTGCTAGTTTTGGTCAAGAGACCCAGTACTTC. Protein sequence: CSASFGQETQYF. This chain links TRBV20-1 with TRBJ2-5; D unresolved. The CDR3 totals 12 residues. Trimming left V 3 bases short and J 2 bases short, with 7 bases between. Germline CDR1 DFQATT, CDR2 SNEGSKA (reference sequence).

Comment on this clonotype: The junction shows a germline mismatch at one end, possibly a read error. The CDR3 reads CASSTRTGDTKETQYF. The CDR3 region has the DNA TGCGCCAGCAGCACAAGAACAGGGGACACGAAAGAGACCCAGTACTTC. V usage is TRBV11-2 and J usage is TRBJ2-5; 7 bases map to TRBD1. This CDR3 contains 16 residues. The germline gives CDR1 SGHAT, CDR2 FQNNGV.

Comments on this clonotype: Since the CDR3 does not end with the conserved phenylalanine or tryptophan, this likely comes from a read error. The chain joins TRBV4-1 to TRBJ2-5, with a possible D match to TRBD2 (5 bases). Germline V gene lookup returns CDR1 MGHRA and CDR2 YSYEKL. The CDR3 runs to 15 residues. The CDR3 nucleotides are TGTGCTAGCAGCCAAGGTTCAAGCGGCCAAGAGACCCAGTACTCC. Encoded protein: CASSQGSSGQETQYS.

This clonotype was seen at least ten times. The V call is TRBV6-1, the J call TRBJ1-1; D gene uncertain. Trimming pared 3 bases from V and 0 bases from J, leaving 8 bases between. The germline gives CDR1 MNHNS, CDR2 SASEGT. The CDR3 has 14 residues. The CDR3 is CASSDVTLNTEAFF. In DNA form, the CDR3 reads TGTGCCAGCAGTGACGTGACATTGAACACTGAAGCTTTCTTT.

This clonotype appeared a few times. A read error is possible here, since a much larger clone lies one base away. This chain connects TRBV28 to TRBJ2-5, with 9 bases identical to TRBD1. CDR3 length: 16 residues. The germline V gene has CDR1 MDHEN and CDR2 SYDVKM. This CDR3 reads CVSSLPPGQGQETQYF. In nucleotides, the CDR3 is TGTGTCAGCAGTTTACCACCGGGACAGGGACAAGAGACCCAGTACTTC. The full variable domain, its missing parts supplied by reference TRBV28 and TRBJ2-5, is DVKVTQSSRYLVKRTGEKVFLECVQDMDHENMFWYRQDPGLGLRLIYFSYDVKMKEKGDIPEGYSVSREKKERFSLILESASTNQTSMYLCVSSLPPGQGQETQYFGPGTRLLVL.

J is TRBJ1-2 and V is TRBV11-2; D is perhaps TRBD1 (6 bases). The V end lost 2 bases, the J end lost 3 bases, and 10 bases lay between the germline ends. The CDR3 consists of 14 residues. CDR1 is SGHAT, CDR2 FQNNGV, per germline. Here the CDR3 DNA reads TGTGCCAGCAGCTTAACAGGGTCGGACTATGGCTACACCTTC. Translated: CASSLTGSDYGYTF.

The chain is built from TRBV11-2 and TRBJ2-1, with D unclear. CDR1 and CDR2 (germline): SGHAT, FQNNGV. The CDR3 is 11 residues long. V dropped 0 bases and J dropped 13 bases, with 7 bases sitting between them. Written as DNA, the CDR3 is TGTGCCAGCAGCTTAGAGCAGAGCCAGTTCTTC. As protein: CASSLEQSQFF.

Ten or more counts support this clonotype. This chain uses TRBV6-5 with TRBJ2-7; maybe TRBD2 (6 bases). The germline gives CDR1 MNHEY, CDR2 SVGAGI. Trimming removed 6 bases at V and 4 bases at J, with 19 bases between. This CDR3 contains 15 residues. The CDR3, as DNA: TGTGCCAGCAGCCGGGACTCGACGGGCGGTTACGAGCAGTACTTC. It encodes CASSRDSTGGYEQYF.

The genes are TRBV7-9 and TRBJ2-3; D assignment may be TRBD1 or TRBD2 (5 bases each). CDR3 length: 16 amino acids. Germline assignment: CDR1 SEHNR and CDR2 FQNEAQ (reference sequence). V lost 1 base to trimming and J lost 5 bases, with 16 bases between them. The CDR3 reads CASSLERGRQEDTQYF. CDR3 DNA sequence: TGTGCCAGCAGCTTAGAAAGGGGACGGCAGGAAGATACGCAGTATTTT.

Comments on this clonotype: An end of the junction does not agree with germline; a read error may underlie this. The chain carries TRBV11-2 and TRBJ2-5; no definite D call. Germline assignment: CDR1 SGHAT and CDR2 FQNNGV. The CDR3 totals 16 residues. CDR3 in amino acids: CASSFRVGTWEESQYF. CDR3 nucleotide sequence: TGTGCCAGCAGCTTCCGGGTGGGTACATGGGAAGAGAGCCAGTACTTC.

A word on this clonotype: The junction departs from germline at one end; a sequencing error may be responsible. DNA for the CDR3: TGCGCCAGCATTCCCCATCGGGCAGATGCGCAGTATTTT. It yields the protein CASIPHRADAQYF. J is TRBJ2-3 and V is TRBV28; D gene uncertain. The germline V gene encodes CDR1 MDHEN and CDR2 SYDVKM. The CDR3 has 13 residues. Complete variable domain (other parts from reference TRBV28 and TRBJ2-3): DVKVTQSSRYLVKRTGEKVFLECVQDMDHENMFWYRQDPGLGLRLIYFSYDVKMKEKGDIPEGYSVSREKKERFSLILESASTNQTSMYLCASIPHRADAQYFGPGTRLTVL.

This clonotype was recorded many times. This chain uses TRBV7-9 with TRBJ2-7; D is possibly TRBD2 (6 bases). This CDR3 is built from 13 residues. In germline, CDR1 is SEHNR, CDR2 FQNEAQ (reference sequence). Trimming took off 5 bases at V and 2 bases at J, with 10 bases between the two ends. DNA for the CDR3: TGTGCCAGCAGCCGGACTACCACCTACGAGCAGTACTTC. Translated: CASSRTTTYEQYF.

The CDR3 nucleotides are TGCGCCAGCAGCCAGGATGAGAGGGCCATGACCCAGTACTTC. This codes for CASSQDERAMTQYF. The chain joins TRBV4-1 to TRBJ2-5; D is possibly TRBD2 (5 bases). The germline gives CDR1 MGHRA, CDR2 YSYEKL. This CDR3 has 14 residues. The ends were cut back, 3 bases at V and 7 bases at J, with 15 bases in the middle.

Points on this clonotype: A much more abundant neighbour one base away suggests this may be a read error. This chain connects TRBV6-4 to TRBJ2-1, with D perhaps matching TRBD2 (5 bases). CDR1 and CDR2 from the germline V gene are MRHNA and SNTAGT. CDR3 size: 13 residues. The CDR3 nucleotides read TGTGCCAGCAATGACTCGTCCGAGGGTGAGCAGTTCTTC. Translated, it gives CASNDSSEGEQFF.

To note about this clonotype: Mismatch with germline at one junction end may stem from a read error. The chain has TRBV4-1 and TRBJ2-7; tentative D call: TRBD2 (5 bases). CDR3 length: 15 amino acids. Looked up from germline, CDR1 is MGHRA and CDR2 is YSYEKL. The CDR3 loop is CVSSYTRDSSYEQYF. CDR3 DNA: TGCGTCAGCAGCTACACACGGGATAGCTCCTACGAGCAGTACTTC.

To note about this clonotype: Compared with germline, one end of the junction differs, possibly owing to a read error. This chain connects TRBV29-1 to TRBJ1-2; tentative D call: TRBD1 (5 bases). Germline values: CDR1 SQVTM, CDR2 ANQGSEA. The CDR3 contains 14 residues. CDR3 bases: TGTAGCGTTGTTATGACAGTGAACTTGGGTGGCTACACCTTC. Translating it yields CSVVMTVNLGGYTF.

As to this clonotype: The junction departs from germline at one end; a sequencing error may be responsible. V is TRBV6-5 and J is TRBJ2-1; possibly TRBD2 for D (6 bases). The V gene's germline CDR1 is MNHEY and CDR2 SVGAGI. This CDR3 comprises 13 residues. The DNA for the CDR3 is TGTGCCAGCCGGGACTCTGCCTACAACGAGCAGCTCTTC. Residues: CASRDSAYNEQLF.